The 27 T cell receptor beta chains in this list originate from one sample, sequenced in a study of blood T cell repertoires in COVID-19. Sequencing was performed with immunoSEQ multiplex PCR; in TCRdb, only in-frame clones are kept and a portion is missing. This repertoire shows roughly 50,000 clones, over 75% found once; its top ten account for roughly 10%. The material sequenced was peripheral blood. All receptors come from a human donor in a cohort sampled during active COVID-19.

The rearrangement links TRBV5-1 to TRBJ1-4, with D possibly being TRBD1 (6 bases). Deletions cut 1 base from V and 4 bases from J, with 11 bases between. The CDR3 extends over 15 amino acids. Germline loops: CDR1 SGHRS, CDR2 YFSETQ. DNA for the CDR3: TGCGCCAGCAGCTTGACAGGGACACTTAATGAAAAACTGTTTTTT. This sequence encodes CASSLTGTLNEKLFF.

The rearrangement joins TRBV7-7 to TRBJ2-3; a weak D match, TRBD1 (7 bases). V lost 1 base to trimming and J lost 3 bases, with 11 bases between them. The CDR3 loop spans 15 amino acids. Germline CDR1 reads SSHAT; CDR2 reads FNYEAQ (reference sequence). CDR3: CASSLGAGGTDTQYF. The DNA for the CDR3 is TGTGCCAGCAGCTTAGGAGCAGGGGGGACAGATACGCAGTATTTT.

CDR3 DNA: TGTGCCAGCAGTTTTGGGGGACAGGGTAAAGCGGCTTATGGCTACACCTTC. Protein: CASSFGGQGKAAYGYTF. V gene TRBV28 combines with J gene TRBJ1-2; 9 bases align to TRBD1. The germline gives CDR1 MDHEN, CDR2 SYDVKM. This CDR3 is 17 amino acids long. V lost 3 bases to trimming and J lost 5 bases; unmatched junction nucleotides: 13.

This clone was observed a single time. The V gene is TRBV3-1 (or the pseudogene TRBV3-2), the J gene TRBJ1-1; D is ambiguous. This CDR3 has 15 amino acids. CDR1 is LGHDT, CDR2 YNNKEL, per germline (reference sequence). V gave up 4 bases and J gave up 0 bases, with 12 bases separating them. As DNA, the CDR3 is TGTGCCAGCAGCCCCGAACGCGGCCTGAACACTGAAGCTTTCTTT. Protein: CASSPERGLNTEAFF.

The rearrangement joins TRBV19 to TRBJ2-5; TRBD2 aligns across 12 bases. Losses at the gene ends were 8 bases for V and 5 bases for J; bases not matched to a gene: 9. CDR1 is LNHDA, CDR2 SQIVND, per germline (reference sequence). The CDR3 loop spans 15 amino acids. The DNA for the CDR3 is TGTGCCAGTCGGACTAGCGGGACAACTTCGGAGACCCAGTACTTC. It translates to CASRTSGTTSETQYF.

The chain uses TRBV28 and TRBJ2-7; 11 nucleotides match TRBD1. The CDR3 sequence is 13 residues long. Germline V gene lookup returns CDR1 MDHEN and CDR2 SYDVKM. V trimming: 3 bases; J trimming: 13 bases; junction bases outside the gene matches: 8. Written as DNA, the CDR3 is TGTGCCAGCAGTTTCCGGGACAGGGGGTCGTTCTACTTC. Amino acid sequence: CASSFRDRGSFYF.

The chain uses TRBV6-5 and TRBJ2-7, with D maybe TRBD1 (6 bases). The CDR3 totals 15 residues. Trimming took 5 bases from V and 3 from J, leaving 17 bases between them. Germline V gene sequence: CDR1 MNHEY, CDR2 SVGAGI. CDR3 protein: CASSTGPGHFYEQYF. The CDR3 coding sequence is TGTGCCAGCAGTACCGGGCCGGGACATTTCTACGAGCAGTACTTC.

The rearrangement uses TRBV3-1 (or the pseudogene TRBV3-2) and TRBJ2-1; 12 bases are a match to TRBD2. This CDR3 comprises 16 residues. The V segment lost 4 bases and the J segment 7 bases; nucleotides outside the gene matches: 8. Germline CDR1 and CDR2: LGHDT and YNNKEL (reference sequence). The CDR3 region is CASSLLTSGSGNEQFF. In nucleotides, the CDR3 is TGTGCCAGCAGCCTCCTGACTAGCGGGAGTGGGAATGAGCAGTTCTTC.

This clone was seen a single time. The V call is TRBV7-2, the J call TRBJ2-5; 9 nucleotides agree with TRBD2. V shed 5 bases and J 5 bases; nucleotides not matched to a gene: 9. The germline gives CDR1 SGHTA, CDR2 FQGNSA. The CDR3 extends over 15 amino acids. In DNA, the CDR3 is TGTGCCAGCAGCATCATAGCGGGAGCTCGGGAGACCCAGTACTTC. It is translated as CASSIIAGARETQYF.

This sequence joins TRBV28 and TRBJ1-5; TRBD1 matches 7 bases. This CDR3 has 12 amino acids. Germline V CDR1 and CDR2: MDHEN, SYDVKM. The J segment lost 6 bases and the V segment lost 6 bases, leaving 2 bases of the junction unmatched. In DNA form, the CDR3 reads TGTGCCAGCAGGGGGACAGTTCAGCCCCAGCATTTT. Its protein is CASRGTVQPQHF.

This chain uses TRBV10-3 with TRBJ1-2, with TRBD1 identical over 8 bases. From germline, CDR1 is ENHRY and CDR2 SYGVKD. The CDR3 length is 16 residues. V lost 2 bases to trimming and J lost 4 bases; unmatched junction nucleotides: 9. The CDR3 loop is CAISERGTGGAYGYTF. In nucleotides, the CDR3 is TGTGCCATCAGTGAGAGGGGCACAGGGGGAGCCTATGGCTACACCTTC.

This clone counts as medium-sized. The chain couples TRBV15 to TRBJ1-6, with 7 bases that match TRBD1. The J segment lost 13 bases and the V segment lost 1 base, leaving 13 bases of the junction unmatched. This CDR3 is built from 16 residues. Germline V gene data show CDR1 as LNHNV and CDR2 as YYDKDF (reference sequence). The CDR3 DNA reads TGTGCCACCAGCAGAGGGGGCGGGACAGTCCTATATCCCCTCCACTTT. It codes for CATSRGGGTVLYPLHF.

The chain couples TRBV3-1 (or the pseudogene TRBV3-2) to TRBJ2-1, with TRBD2 as a possible D gene (7 bases). The V gene lost 4 bases and the J gene lost 2 bases, with 15 bases spanning the gap. CDR3 size: 16 residues. Looked up from germline, CDR1 is LGHDT and CDR2 is YNNKEL (reference sequence). CDR3 DNA sequence: TGTGCCAGCAGCCGGGCGGGGGCGGTGACCTACAATGAGCAGTTCTTC. Amino acids: CASSRAGAVTYNEQFF.

This chain links TRBV28 with TRBJ1-2, with TRBD1 matching 9 bases. This CDR3 has 13 amino acids. Germline CDR1 MDHEN, CDR2 SYDVKM. The ends lost 4 bases at V and 4 bases at J; junction bases unmatched: 1. The CDR3 here is CASSSGQGYGYTF. For the CDR3, the DNA is TGTGCCAGCAGTTCGGGACAGGGCTATGGCTACACCTTC.

This clone appeared once. This chain connects TRBV12-3 or TRBV12-4 to TRBJ2-1; 9 bases are a match to TRBD1. This CDR3 region has 12 residues. The V and J ends lost 7 bases and 9 bases, in that order; junction bases with no gene match: 4. CDR3 DNA: TGTGCCAGCATGACAGGGGGAGGTGAGCAGTTCTTC. Its protein product is CASMTGGGEQFF.

In nucleotides, the CDR3 is TGTGCCAGCAGCCAAGATGCGCGGAATAGCAATCAGCCCCAGCATTTT. This encodes CASSQDARNSNQPQHF. The chain recombines TRBV3-1 (or the pseudogene TRBV3-2) with TRBJ1-5; D is ambiguous. V was cut by 0 bases and J by 0 bases, with 9 bases left in between. Germline CDR1 reads LGHDT; CDR2 reads YNNKEL (reference sequence). This CDR3 comprises 16 residues.

The V and J genes are TRBV20-1 and TRBJ2-7, with D unclear. The germline gives CDR1 DFQATT, CDR2 SNEGSKA (reference sequence). Trimming removed 1 base from V and 5 bases from J, with 3 bases in between. CDR3 length: 10 residues. In DNA, the CDR3 is TGCAGTGCTAGAGCCAACGAGCAGTACTTC. Protein product: CSARANEQYF.

The chain is built from TRBV5-1 and TRBJ2-7, with 14 bases that match TRBD2. The CDR3 runs 15 residues. The germline gives CDR1 SGHRS, CDR2 YFSETQ. With V trimmed by 4 bases and J by 7 bases, 7 bases remained unmatched. The CDR3 spells CASSQGTSGSEEQYF. The CDR3 coding sequence is TGCGCCAGCAGCCAAGGGACTAGCGGGAGCGAGGAGCAGTACTTC.

The rearrangement joins TRBV28 to TRBJ1-1; D ambiguous. The CDR3 contains 12 residues. CDR1 is MDHEN, CDR2 SYDVKM, per germline. V was clipped by 6 bases and J by 10 bases, with 15 bases between them. The DNA of the CDR3 is TGTGCCAGCAGCCACAGAACATCGGCAGCTTTCTTT. Protein sequence: CASSHRTSAAFF.

J is TRBJ2-1 and V is TRBV6-6, with 13 bases aligning to TRBD2. This CDR3 comprises 16 residues. The V gene's germline CDR1 is MNHNY and CDR2 SVGAGI (reference sequence). J lost 4 bases, V lost 5 bases, and 5 bases had no gene match. This chain's CDR3 is CASSQMTSGRYNEQFF. CDR3 in DNA: TGTGCCAGCAGTCAAATGACTAGCGGGAGGTACAATGAGCAGTTCTTC.

The gene calls are TRBV2 and TRBJ2-1; the D is unclear. The CDR3 totals 11 residues. Looked up from germline, CDR1 is SNHLY and CDR2 is FYNNEI. Trimming removed 8 bases at V and 13 bases at J, with 15 bases between. This chain's CDR3 is CASHLGSPQFF. The CDR3 DNA reads TGTGCCAGCCATCTCGGGTCGCCCCAGTTCTTC.

The chain uses TRBV28 and TRBJ2-5; D possibly corresponds to TRBD1 (6 bases). CDR3 length: 13 amino acids. Germline lookup yields CDR1 MDHEN and CDR2 SYDVKM. V shed 2 bases and J shed 3 bases, with 7 bases lying between them. This chain's CDR3 is CASSLEGEETQYF. In DNA form, the CDR3 reads TGTGCCAGCAGTTTAGAGGGGGAAGAGACCCAGTACTTC.

J is TRBJ2-5 and V is TRBV5-6, with 9 bases aligning to TRBD1. The junction had 11 bases not matched to a gene; V was cut back by 3 bases and J by 5 bases. The germline V gene encodes CDR1 SGHDT and CDR2 YYEEEE. The CDR3 sequence is 16 residues long. This CDR3 is CASSWSPGQGFETQYF. The CDR3 coding sequence is TGTGCCAGCAGCTGGAGCCCGGGACAGGGATTCGAGACCCAGTACTTC.

The V gene is TRBV15, the J gene TRBJ2-1, with 14 bases aligning to TRBD2. V dropped 4 bases and J dropped 0; count of bases not matched to a gene: 14. This CDR3 is built from 21 residues. Germline CDR1 and CDR2: LNHNV and YYDKDF (reference sequence). In nucleotides, the CDR3 is TGTGCCACCAGCATACCTCGGCGGGGGACTAGCGGGAGCCGCTCCTACAATGAGCAGTTCTTC. Translating gives CATSIPRRGTSGSRSYNEQFF.

The chain is built from TRBV5-6 and TRBJ2-5; 7 nucleotides align to TRBD1. The CDR3 extends over 18 amino acids. Germline values: CDR1 SGHDT, CDR2 YYEEEE. V shed 0 bases and J 2 bases; nucleotides not matched to a gene: 13. CDR3 amino acids: CASSLGQRGPSKQETQYF. The DNA of the CDR3 is TGTGCCAGCAGCTTGGGACAGAGGGGGCCGTCCAAACAAGAGACCCAGTACTTC.

This CDR3 is CASSRSGTYTDTQYF. Written as DNA, the CDR3 is TGTGCCAGCAGTCGTAGCGGGACCTACACAGATACGCAGTATTTT. The genes are TRBV28 and TRBJ2-3, with 8 bases aligning to TRBD2. Germline-derived CDR1 and CDR2 are MDHEN and SYDVKM. CDR3 length: 15 amino acids. Losses at the gene ends were 5 bases for V and 2 bases for J; bases not matched to a gene: 6.

The chain combines TRBV5-1 with TRBJ2-2; 9 nucleotides align to TRBD1. Germline CDR1 SGHRS, CDR2 YFSETQ. The CDR3 consists of 14 residues. V was pared by 8 bases and J by 1 base, with 3 bases of the junction left unmatched. CDR3 sequence: CASRGQGNTGELFF. The CDR3, as DNA: TGCGCCAGTAGGGGACAGGGGAACACCGGGGAGCTGTTTTTT.